The rows below give T cell receptor beta chains drawn from one sample of a study of shared clonotypes between healthy human individuals. Generated by immunoSEQ multiplex PCR, the TCRdb table keeps only in-frame clones and is missing some. The sample gives around 2.3 million clones, almost 96% of which show up once; 0.1% to 0.15% is in the top ten. The specimen was naive CD4+ T cells sorted from blood. Source of these receptors: a man between 18 and 29 years old in good health. The CDR3 runs from the conserved cysteine through the conserved F or W. Fields, in order: D gene, J gene, clone size, V gene, CDR3 protein, CDR3 DNA. A D gene is named only where the DNA matches it firmly. Some rows have no size entry. The others give once, few or many, or a class for an expanded clone.

NA	TRBJ2-5	NA	TRBV5-1	CASSLSQEGETQYF	TGCGCCAGCAGCTTGTCACAGGAGGGGGAGACCCAGTACTTC
NA	TRBJ1-6	NA	TRBV5-1	CASSPDLLYNSPLHF	TGCGCCAGCAGCCCGGACTTGCTCTATAATTCACCCCTCCACTTT
NA	TRBJ2-3	NA	TRBV5-1	CASSLAEGTQYF	TGCGCCAGCAGCTTGGCCGAGGGTACGCAGTATTTT
NA	TRBJ2-7	NA	TRBV18	CASSKGKAGDSYEQYF	TGTGCCAGCTCAAAGGGAAAAGCAGGAGACTCCTACGAGCAGTACTTC
NA	TRBJ2-7	NA	TRBV7-2	CASREGGLRSYEQYF	TGTGCCAGCAGGGAGGGGGGACTGCGCTCCTACGAGCAGTACTTC
TRBD2	TRBJ2-7	NA	TRBV27	CASSSTITTSGGSSYEQYF	TGTGCCAGCAGTTCTACCATTACCACTAGCGGGGGAAGCTCCTACGAGCAGTACTTC
TRBD2	TRBJ2-2	NA	TRBV10-3	CAISSERLAANTGELFF	TGTGCCATCAGTTCTGAAAGACTAGCGGCGAACACCGGGGAGCTGTTTTTT
TRBD2	TRBJ2-1	NA	TRBV10-3	CAISAGQSGDEQFF	TGTGCCATCAGTGCGGGCCAAAGCGGGGATGAGCAGTTCTTC
NA	TRBJ2-7	NA	TRBV5-1	CASSLASRQIYEQYF	TGCGCCAGCAGCTTGGCCTCGCGGCAGATTTACGAGCAGTACTTC
NA	TRBJ1-1	NA	TRBV10-3	CAIHGGNTEAFF	TGTGCCATCCACGGGGGTAACACTGAAGCTTTCTTT
TRBD2	TRBJ2-5	NA	TRBV7-8	CASSLGWFGTSVLSNF	TGTGCCAGCAGCTTAGGGTGGTTTGGGACTAGCGTTCTTTCGAACTTC
TRBD1	TRBJ2-3	once	TRBV18	CASSPAGTGGWDTQYF	TGTGCCAGCTCACCAGCGGGGACAGGGGGCTGGGATACGCAGTATTTT
TRBD1	TRBJ1-2	NA	TRBV7-2	CASSFHGQGIVGYTF	TGTGCCAGCAGCTTCCACGGACAGGGTATTGTTGGCTACACCTTC
NA	TRBJ1-4	NA	TRBV4-1	CASSPLTENEKLFF	TGCGCCAGCAGCCCCTTGACAGAGAATGAAAAACTGTTTTTT
NA	TRBJ2-1	NA	TRBV11-2	CASSLGASRLGFYNEQFF	TGTGCCAGCAGCTTAGGCGCGAGCCGGCTGGGATTCTACAATGAGCAGTTCTTC
NA	TRBJ2-1	NA	TRBV7-9	CASTPLGSYNEQFF	TGTGCCAGCACCCCCCTCGGCTCCTACAATGAGCAGTTCTTC
NA	TRBJ1-5	NA	TRBV27	CASSLKGNQPQHF	TGTGCCAGCAGTTTAAAGGGCAATCAGCCCCAGCATTTT
NA	TRBJ1-5	NA	TRBV7-2	CASSPLDNQPQHF	TGTGCCAGCAGCCCCTTGGACAATCAGCCCCAGCATTTT
NA	TRBJ1-5	NA	TRBV4-2	CASSPNGGNQPQHF	TGTGCCAGCAGCCCCAACGGCGGCAATCAGCCCCAGCATTTT
TRBD1	TRBJ1-6	NA	TRBV27	CASAATGGNSPLHF	TGTGCCAGCGCGGCAACAGGGGGCAACTCACCCCTCCACTTT
NA	TRBJ1-1	NA	TRBV7-9	CASSLDGDTEAFF	TGTGCCAGCAGCTTGGACGGGGATACTGAAGCTTTCTTT
TRBD1	TRBJ2-7	NA	TRBV10-3	CAISEHWDSSYEQYF	TGTGCCATCAGTGAGCATTGGGACAGCTCCTACGAGCAGTACTTC
TRBD2	TRBJ2-3	once	TRBV5-1	CASSQATSGGTDTQYF	TGCGCCAGCAGCCAGGCGACTAGCGGGGGCACAGATACGCAGTATTTT
NA	TRBJ2-3	NA	TRBV18	CASSPRNGWGTDTQYF	TGTGCCAGCTCACCACGGAACGGCTGGGGCACAGATACGCAGTATTTT
TRBD2	TRBJ2-7	NA	TRBV15	CATSRDFPGLANTYEQYF	TGTGCCACCAGCAGAGATTTCCCGGGACTAGCGAACACCTACGAGCAGTACTTC
TRBD2	TRBJ2-7	NA	TRBV2	CASSELAATYEQYF	TGTGCCAGCAGTGAACTAGCGGCGACCTACGAGCAGTACTTC
NA	TRBJ1-1	few	TRBV2	CATCGQTDTEAFF	TGTGCCACCTGTGGACAGACCGACACTGAAGCTTTCTTT